This T cell receptor beta chain was sequenced for a study of cytomegalovirus exposure and HLA in healthy donors. The PCR was carried out with 60 Vbeta primers and 13 Jbeta primers. Generated by immunoSEQ multiplex PCR, the TCRdb table keeps only in-frame clones and is missing some. The repertoire holds around 300,000 clones, with roughly two thirds as singletons. CDR3 size: 12 residues. Trimming took 4 bases from V and 5 from J; bases not matched to a gene: 1. CDR1 is SGHNT, CDR2 YYREEE, per germline (reference sequence). To note about this clone: Antigen unknown.

Study-wide results and caveats: Later analysis revealed greater clonal expansion in HLA-associated TCR beta chains than in equally common others.

The TCR sequence derives from a female donor in good health and CMV-seronegative. The chain joins TRBV5-4 to TRBJ2-7; 9 bases align to TRBD1. What was sequenced was PBMCs. The CDR3 spells CASSTGGDEQYF. The DNA of the CDR3 is TGTGCCAGCAGCACAGGGGGCGACGAGCAGTACTTC.